This TCR beta chain was found in a study of CD8 T cells in Susac syndrome (dated by TCRdb to about 2019). Regarding the complete study: Whether CD8+ T cell activation and differentiation in Susac syndrome was antigen driven was tested using repertoire sequencing. What the work shows at the level of the full study, not this receptor alone: The number of individuals in the TCR sequencing and HLA analysis was acknowledged as relatively small.

In regard to this clonotype: Its antigen has not been determined. There are no base qualities to consult, and no much larger clone falls within one base.

RNA was extracted using the RNeasy kit, and roughly 0.5 to 1 microgram was reverse transcribed with random hexamers. TCR beta CDR3 regions were amplified with the immunoSEQ multiplex PCR assay covering 54 Vbeta and 13 Jbeta segments. To correct PCR amplification bias, a synthetic template baseline was used for both primer optimization and computational correction. In the original analysis: Reads were assigned to V, D and J genes according to IMGT and analyzed in immunoSEQ Analyzer, with only productive sequences retained. Clonality was computed as one minus Shannon entropy normalized by log2 of the number of productive unique sequences. For each patient and control, public and private clones were evaluated within the 100 most prevalent clones. A clone was defined as Susac-specific if it was absent from the healthy and MS cohorts, from some 1,100 published viral clones and from other ImmuneACCESS disease sequences. TCRdb ran its own pipeline on the public reads, namely fastp trimming at Q25 and MiXCR clone calling, and kept in-frame beta chains. Records with the same CDR3 protein are collapsed into one entry carrying the most frequent genes and DNA. What appears here as the V and J calls and clone size reflects TCRdb's work, not the paper's. Across this sample there are approximately 120,000 distinct CDR3 sequences, with 90% to 98% seen only once. The ten biggest clones cover 0.075% to 0.1% of the sample.

Peripheral blood CD8+ and CD4+ T cells from healthy donors, Susac syndrome patients and multiple sclerosis patients were profiled using high-throughput TCR beta sequencing. Healthy donors were included as age- and sex-matched controls. Bulk CD8+ and CD4+ T cells were purified by magnetic negative isolation, whereas CD8+ TEMRA cells were enriched by FACS. Blood was drawn into EDTA tubes, processed within 24 hours, and PBMCs were isolated by density gradient centrifugation. PBMCs intended for TCR sequencing were frozen in liquid nitrogen and were later thawed in a 37 degrees C water bath. Purity of sorted or isolated CD4+, CD8+ and CD8+ TEMRA cells was at least 90%. Between the V and J ends, shortened by 7 bases and 2 bases respectively, the junction contains 15 bases. The CDR3 runs 15 residues from the cysteine to the phenylalanine. The only DNA kept is the CDR3, 45 bases in frame from the first base.

Sequenced: CD4+ T cells from PBMCs. This sequence originates from a human donor in good health. The chain employs TRBV12-3 or TRBV12-4 and TRBJ1-3, with an unclear D gene assignment. The CDR3 region: CASTPLWLAGNTIYF. The sequenced DNA: TGTGCCAGCACCCCCCTTTGGTTAGCTGGAAACACCATATATTTT.